This TCR beta chain derives from a study of T-cell reconstitution after alpha-beta-depleted transplantation in children. Unique molecular identifiers featured in how the TCRbeta library was prepared. TCRdb re-called the PCR reads through MiXCR, storing one row per CDR3 protein. Among 500,000 to 600,000 distinct CDR3 sequences listed, more than 20% were seen once. This receptor was obtained from a boy in the first two years of life with Wiskott-Aldrich syndrome, due to receive a stem cell transplant. Sequenced material: PBMCs, taken before TCRalphabeta/CD19-depleted stem cell transplant.

The CDR3 loop reads CSAGGFQETQYF. In nucleotides, the CDR3 is TGCAGTGCTGGGGGGTTCCAAGAGACCCAGTACTTC. V is TRBV20-1 and J is TRBJ2-5; the D gene is possibly TRBD2 (6 bases). Germline V gene sequence: CDR1 DFQATT, CDR2 SNEGSKA (reference sequence). Deletions cut 5 bases from V and 1 base from J, with 8 bases between. The CDR3 contains 12 residues.